A selection of T cell receptor beta chains follows, all from one sample in a study of blood T cell repertoires in COVID-19. Clones were sequenced by immunoSEQ multiplex PCR, and TCRdb holds only the in-frame ones, with some missing. Among 300,000 to 350,000 clones listed, roughly 87% were seen once. Sequencing used PBMCs or T cells enriched from blood (not recorded which). These receptors were taken from a woman aged 25-40 years who had recovered from COVID-19. Each CDR3 is given with its conserved first and last residue. The D gene is left open where the match is weak. Expanded clones are given a class, and other clones once, few, many or no size at all.

j_gene: TRBJ1-4
v_gene: TRBV7-9
abundance: -
d_gene: TRBD1
CDR3aa: CASSTRQGRNEKLFF
CDR3nt: TGTGCCAGCAGCACCAGACAGGGCCGCAATGAAAAACTGTTTTTT

j_gene: TRBJ1-3
v_gene: TRBV6-5
abundance: -
d_gene: -
CDR3aa: CASVSGKGNTIYF
CDR3nt: TGTGCCAGCGTGTCAGGGAAGGGGAACACCATATATTTT

j_gene: TRBJ1-3
v_gene: TRBV7-2
abundance: -
d_gene: -
CDR3aa: CASSLRGSGNTIYF
CDR3nt: TGTGCCAGCAGCTTAAGAGGGTCTGGAAACACCATATATTTT

j_gene: TRBJ1-2
v_gene: TRBV5-5
abundance: -
d_gene: -
CDR3aa: CASVTGQGGYYGYTF
CDR3nt: TGTGCCAGCGTCACGGGCCAGGGCGGATACTATGGCTACACCTTC

j_gene: TRBJ1-3
v_gene: TRBV7-6
abundance: -
d_gene: -
CDR3aa: CASSLGRGWNTIYF
CDR3nt: TGTGCCAGCAGCTTAGGCAGGGGCTGGAACACCATATATTTT

j_gene: TRBJ2-7
v_gene: TRBV15
abundance: -
d_gene: TRBD2
CDR3aa: CATSRVSGGGRAYEQYF
CDR3nt: TGTGCCACCAGCAGGGTTTCGGGGGGAGGGAGGGCCTACGAGCAGTACTTC

j_gene: TRBJ1-5
v_gene: TRBV25-1
abundance: -
d_gene: -
CDR3aa: CASSDEKRDQPQHF
CDR3nt: TGTGCCAGCAGTGACGAAAAGCGAGATCAGCCCCAGCATTTT

j_gene: TRBJ2-1
v_gene: TRBV27
abundance: -
d_gene: -
CDR3aa: CASSQRGEQFF
CDR3nt: TGTGCCAGCAGTCAGCGTGGTGAGCAGTTCTTC

j_gene: TRBJ1-2
v_gene: TRBV28
abundance: few
d_gene: -
CDR3aa: CASSLGTGGYTF
CDR3nt: TGTGCCAGCAGTTTAGGGACTGGTGGCTACACCTTC

j_gene: TRBJ2-5
v_gene: TRBV11-2
abundance: -
d_gene: TRBD1
CDR3aa: CASSLFRTGGQETQYF
CDR3nt: TGTGCCAGCAGCCTCTTTCGGACAGGGGGTCAAGAGACCCAGTACTTC

j_gene: TRBJ1-3
v_gene: TRBV3-1/TRBV3-2
abundance: -
d_gene: -
CDR3aa: CASSQSHSGNTIYF
CDR3nt: TGTGCCAGCAGCCAAAGCCACTCTGGAAACACCATATATTTT

j_gene: TRBJ2-3
v_gene: TRBV4-1
abundance: -
d_gene: TRBD1
CDR3aa: CASSQEGQGSRASTDTQYF
CDR3nt: TGCGCCAGCAGCCAAGAAGGACAGGGGTCTCGTGCTAGCACAGATACGCAGTATTTT

j_gene: TRBJ2-1
v_gene: TRBV3-1/TRBV3-2
abundance: -
d_gene: TRBD2
CDR3aa: CASSRQSSGGTYNEQFF
CDR3nt: TGTGCCAGCAGCCGACAATCGAGCGGGGGAACGTACAATGAGCAGTTCTTC

j_gene: TRBJ2-1
v_gene: TRBV7-2
abundance: -
d_gene: TRBD1
CDR3aa: CASSLASQGVVNEQFF
CDR3nt: TGTGCCAGCAGCTTAGCTTCCCAGGGGGTGGTAAATGAGCAGTTCTTC

j_gene: TRBJ1-6
v_gene: TRBV7-2
abundance: -
d_gene: -
CDR3aa: CASSLGPGRRGHNSPLHF
CDR3nt: TGTGCCAGCAGCTTAGGGCCTGGGAGGAGGGGTCATAATTCACCCCTCCACTTT

j_gene: TRBJ2-7
v_gene: TRBV6-6
abundance: -
d_gene: TRBD1
CDR3aa: CASSSYGQGADEQYF
CDR3nt: TGTGCCAGCAGTTCCTACGGACAGGGGGCGGATGAGCAGTACTTC

j_gene: TRBJ2-5
v_gene: TRBV7-6
abundance: -
d_gene: -
CDR3aa: CASSLGPKETQYF
CDR3nt: TGTGCCAGCAGCTTAGGGCCCAAAGAGACCCAGTACTTC

j_gene: TRBJ1-5
v_gene: TRBV28
abundance: -
d_gene: TRBD1
CDR3aa: CASKDGTGSNQPQHF
CDR3nt: TGTGCCAGCAAGGATGGGACAGGGAGCAATCAGCCCCAGCATTTT

j_gene: TRBJ1-2
v_gene: TRBV14
abundance: -
d_gene: TRBD1
CDR3aa: CASSQDLGTAYGYTF
CDR3nt: TGTGCCAGCAGCCAAGATCTCGGGACAGCCTATGGCTACACCTTC

j_gene: TRBJ1-6
v_gene: TRBV6-5
abundance: -
d_gene: TRBD1
CDR3aa: CASTQDRNSPLHF
CDR3nt: TGTGCCAGCACCCAGGACAGGAATTCACCCCTCCACTTT

j_gene: TRBJ2-7
v_gene: TRBV30
abundance: -
d_gene: -
CDR3aa: CAWSKDTRVEQYF
CDR3nt: TGTGCCTGGAGTAAGGACACTCGAGTAGAGCAGTACTTC

j_gene: TRBJ1-2
v_gene: TRBV2
abundance: -
d_gene: -
CDR3aa: CASKEQLNGYTF
CDR3nt: TGTGCCAGCAAGGAACAGCTGAATGGCTACACCTTC

j_gene: TRBJ1-6
v_gene: TRBV19
abundance: -
d_gene: -
CDR3aa: CASSIDISHNSPLHF
CDR3nt: TGTGCCAGTAGTATAGATATCAGTCATAATTCACCCCTCCACTTT

j_gene: TRBJ2-7
v_gene: TRBV27
abundance: -
d_gene: TRBD1
CDR3aa: CASSLAGTGSFYEQYF
CDR3nt: TGTGCCAGCAGTTTGGCCGGGACAGGGTCGTTTTACGAGCAGTACTTC

j_gene: TRBJ2-2
v_gene: TRBV5-4
abundance: -
d_gene: TRBD2
CDR3aa: CASSLGLGPGELFF
CDR3nt: TGTGCCAGCAGCCTCGGACTAGGGCCCGGGGAGCTGTTTTTT

j_gene: TRBJ1-3
v_gene: TRBV29-1
abundance: -
d_gene: -
CDR3aa: CSVVPSGNTIYF
CDR3nt: TGCAGCGTTGTCCCGTCTGGAAACACCATATATTTT

j_gene: TRBJ2-3
v_gene: TRBV28
abundance: -
d_gene: -
CDR3aa: CASSFGRGRGTDTQYF
CDR3nt: TGTGCCAGCAGTTTTGGCAGGGGCCGCGGCACAGATACGCAGTATTTT

j_gene: TRBJ2-7
v_gene: TRBV12-5
abundance: once
d_gene: -
CDR3aa: CASGLVAGDYEQYF
CDR3nt: TGTGCTAGTGGTTTGGTTGCAGGGGACTACGAGCAGTACTTC

j_gene: TRBJ2-7
v_gene: TRBV5-1
abundance: -
d_gene: TRBD1
CDR3aa: CASSGDRLYEQYF
CDR3nt: TGCGCCAGCAGCGGGGACAGGCTCTACGAGCAGTACTTC

j_gene: TRBJ1-2
v_gene: TRBV18
abundance: -
d_gene: TRBD1
CDR3aa: CASSPPARGLGYTF
CDR3nt: TGTGCCAGCTCACCACCGGCCAGGGGGCTTGGCTACACCTTC

j_gene: TRBJ2-7
v_gene: TRBV11-2
abundance: -
d_gene: -
CDR3aa: CASSITPSSYEQYF
CDR3nt: TGTGCCAGCAGCATTACGCCTAGCTCCTACGAGCAGTACTTC

j_gene: TRBJ2-1
v_gene: TRBV5-1
abundance: few
d_gene: TRBD2
CDR3aa: CATRRGGQSYNEQFF
CDR3nt: TGCGCCACCCGGCGGGGGGGGCAGTCCTACAATGAGCAGTTCTTC

j_gene: TRBJ2-1
v_gene: TRBV5-1
abundance: -
d_gene: -
CDR3aa: CASSLGGVRYNEQFF
CDR3nt: TGCGCCAGCAGTTTAGGGGGGGTGAGGTACAATGAGCAGTTCTTC

j_gene: TRBJ2-7
v_gene: TRBV9
abundance: -
d_gene: TRBD2
CDR3aa: CASSASGGYHYEQYF
CDR3nt: TGTGCCAGCAGCGCTAGCGGGGGTTACCACTACGAGCAGTACTTC

j_gene: TRBJ2-3
v_gene: TRBV27
abundance: -
d_gene: -
CDR3aa: CASSSRSGAALVRDTQYF
CDR3nt: TGTGCCAGCAGTTCGCGCTCCGGAGCGGCCCTCGTCCGGGATACGCAGTATTTT

j_gene: TRBJ2-5
v_gene: TRBV19
abundance: -
d_gene: TRBD2
CDR3aa: CASSTGLAATETQYF
CDR3nt: TGTGCCAGTAGTACCGGACTAGCCGCTACGGAGACCCAGTACTTC

j_gene: TRBJ2-7
v_gene: TRBV7-2
abundance: -
d_gene: TRBD2
CDR3aa: CASSVTSELYEQYF
CDR3nt: TGTGCCAGCAGCGTGACTAGCGAGCTCTACGAGCAGTACTTC

j_gene: TRBJ2-7
v_gene: TRBV6-5
abundance: -
d_gene: -
CDR3aa: CASSYSAGSYEQYF
CDR3nt: TGTGCCAGCAGTTACTCGGCGGGTTCCTACGAGCAGTACTTC

j_gene: TRBJ1-2
v_gene: TRBV7-6
abundance: -
d_gene: TRBD1
CDR3aa: CASSSTTGLSGYTF
CDR3nt: TGTGCCAGCAGCTCAACGACAGGGCTGAGTGGCTACACCTTC

j_gene: TRBJ2-6
v_gene: TRBV6-1
abundance: -
d_gene: -
CDR3aa: CASSERRAGANVLTF
CDR3nt: TGTGCCAGCAGTGAACGGAGGGCCGGGGCCAACGTCCTGACTTTC

j_gene: TRBJ2-7
v_gene: TRBV19
abundance: -
d_gene: TRBD1
CDR3aa: CASSWGTGTYEQYF
CDR3nt: TGTGCCAGTAGTTGGGGGACAGGGACCTACGAGCAGTACTTC

j_gene: TRBJ2-7
v_gene: TRBV21-1
abundance: -
d_gene: -
CDR3aa: CASSKGRPYEQYF
CDR3nt: TGTGCCAGCAGCAAGGGGAGGCCGTACGAGCAGTACTTC

j_gene: TRBJ2-1
v_gene: TRBV13
abundance: -
d_gene: -
CDR3aa: CASVPTGPLGEQFF
CDR3nt: TGTGCCAGCGTCCCGACAGGTCCCCTTGGTGAGCAGTTCTTC

j_gene: TRBJ2-3
v_gene: TRBV27
abundance: -
d_gene: TRBD2
CDR3aa: CASGRTSGGLRGDTQYF
CDR3nt: TGTGCCAGCGGCAGGACTAGCGGGGGACTCAGGGGGGATACGCAGTATTTT

j_gene: TRBJ1-2
v_gene: TRBV15
abundance: -
d_gene: -
CDR3aa: CATSRDFVGQGHGYTF
CDR3nt: TGTGCCACCAGCAGAGATTTTGTCGGGCAGGGCCATGGCTACACCTTC

j_gene: TRBJ1-2
v_gene: TRBV28
abundance: -
d_gene: -
CDR3aa: CASSLLDSNYGYTF
CDR3nt: TGTGCCAGCAGTTTATTGGACAGTAACTATGGCTACACCTTC

j_gene: TRBJ2-7
v_gene: TRBV4-1
abundance: -
d_gene: -
CDR3aa: CASSQDLRYEQYF
CDR3nt: TGCGCCAGCAGCCAAGATCTGAGGTACGAGCAGTACTTC

j_gene: TRBJ1-2
v_gene: TRBV27
abundance: -
d_gene: TRBD1
CDR3aa: CASSPGTGQGYGYTF
CDR3nt: TGTGCCAGCAGTCCCGGGACAGGGCAGGGGTATGGCTACACCTTC

j_gene: TRBJ1-6
v_gene: TRBV7-2
abundance: few
d_gene: -
CDR3aa: CASSPVGGALSPLHF
CDR3nt: TGTGCCAGCAGCCCCGTCGGGGGGGCCCTTTCACCCCTCCACTTT

j_gene: TRBJ2-7
v_gene: TRBV7-6
abundance: -
d_gene: -
CDR3aa: CASSLVAGDEQYF
CDR3nt: TGTGCCAGCAGCTTAGTGGCAGGTGACGAGCAGTACTTC

j_gene: TRBJ1-5
v_gene: TRBV19
abundance: -
d_gene: -
CDR3aa: CASSIWTVSNQPQHF
CDR3nt: TGTGCCAGTAGTATATGGACAGTTAGCAATCAGCCCCAGCATTTT

j_gene: TRBJ2-5
v_gene: TRBV5-6
abundance: once
d_gene: TRBD2
CDR3aa: CASSLSSSGGETQYF
CDR3nt: TGTGCCAGCAGCTTGAGTTCTAGCGGGGGAGAGACCCAGTACTTC

j_gene: TRBJ1-4
v_gene: TRBV7-8
abundance: -
d_gene: -
CDR3aa: CASSERQLSNEKLFF
CDR3nt: TGTGCCAGCAGCGAGCGACAGCTCTCTAATGAAAAACTGTTTTTT

j_gene: TRBJ2-4
v_gene: TRBV7-9
abundance: -
d_gene: TRBD1
CDR3aa: CASSLDRAKNIQYF
CDR3nt: TGTGCCAGCAGCTTGGACAGGGCCAAAAACATTCAGTACTTC